The 16 T cell receptor beta chains in this list originate from one sample, sequenced in a study of T-cell memory formation after mild COVID-19. One entry per CDR3 protein, called by TCRdb with MiXCR from the 5' RACE reads. The top ten hold 20% to 25% of the sample, which has a few hundred thousand distinct CDR3 sequences, roughly 18% seen once. The sequenced sample was PBMCs or a T cell subset sorted from them (not recorded which). The receptor source for this set is a man aged 18 to 29 who had mild COVID-19 (a few samples of this study predate the infection). Cell type and time point are not known.

This clonotype has a handful of counts. The chain couples TRBV7-9 to TRBJ2-1, with 10 positions matching TRBD1. There are 15 residues in the CDR3. Looked up from germline, CDR1 is SEHNR and CDR2 is FQNEAQ (reference sequence). Trimming at V came to 5 bases and at J to 2 bases, leaving 3 bases not matched to a gene. The CDR3 coding sequence is TGTGCCAGCAGCAAGGGACAGGGGACCTACAATGAGCAGTTCTTC. Amino acids: CASSKGQGTYNEQFF.

This rearrangement joins TRBV19 to TRBJ2-7; D tentatively reads TRBD1 or TRBD2 (5 bases each). Germline CDR1 and CDR2: LNHDA and SQIVND (reference sequence). Between the trimmed V and J ends, which lost 4 bases and 2 bases, there was a span of 9 bases. The length of the CDR3 is 13 residues. The CDR3 bases are TGTGCCAGTAGTAGGGACGGGGCCTACGAGCAGTACTTC. It is translated as CASSRDGAYEQYF.

This clonotype was detected a few times. V is TRBV2 and J is TRBJ1-1; unclear D gene. This CDR3 has 11 residues. From germline, CDR1 is SNHLY and CDR2 FYNNEI. Deletions cut 6 bases from V and 11 bases from J, with 13 bases between. This CDR3 reads CASSQSTEAFF. In DNA form, the CDR3 reads TGTGCCAGCAGCCAAAGCACGGAGGCTTTCTTT.

This clonotype was observed many times. The CDR3 loop is CASSLANSNTGELFF. The CDR3 DNA reads TGCGCCAGCAGCTTGGCCAACAGCAACACCGGGGAGCTGTTTTTT. This chain uses TRBV5-1 with TRBJ2-2; D call uncertain. CDR1 is SGHRS and CDR2 is YFSETQ in the germline V gene. V was cut by 0 bases and J by 2 bases, with 8 bases left in between. The CDR3 has 15 residues.

This clonotype turned up a few times. The gene calls are TRBV6-2 or TRBV6-3 and TRBJ1-4; D unresolved. Germline V gene sequence: CDR1 MNHEY, CDR2 SVGEGT. V lost 6 bases and J 8 bases, leaving 13 bases between the germline ends. CDR3 length: 13 residues. This CDR3 is CASSQTLMEKLFF. The DNA of the CDR3 is TGTGCCAGCAGCCAGACATTAATGGAAAAACTGTTTTTT.

This clonotype came up a few times. The rearrangement links TRBV6-5 to TRBJ2-2; D not resolved. The CDR3 loop spans 14 amino acids. The germline V gene encodes CDR1 MNHEY and CDR2 SVGAGI. Trimming left V 5 bases short and J 4 bases short, with 11 bases between. CDR3 in DNA: TGTGCCAGCAGTCGGACGGAGCTCACCGGGGAGCTGTTTTTT. This encodes CASSRTELTGELFF.

V is TRBV3-1 and J is TRBJ2-3; a weak D match, TRBD1 (6 bases). CDR3 length equals 14 residues. V was shortened by 5 bases and J by 1 base, with 10 bases between the two germline ends. From germline, CDR1 is LGHDT and CDR2 YNNKEL (reference sequence). In nucleotides, the CDR3 is TGTGCCAGCAGCGACCGACAGGGCACAGATACGCAGTATTTT. Protein product: CASSDRQGTDTQYF.

V is TRBV20-1 and J is TRBJ2-7, with 7 bases fitting TRBD1. CDR1 and CDR2 from the germline V gene are DFQATT and SNEGSKA (reference sequence). The V segment lost 0 bases and the J segment 2 bases; nucleotides outside the gene matches: 1. This CDR3 comprises 13 residues. The CDR3 is CSARDTGAYEQYF. The CDR3 DNA reads as TGCAGTGCTAGAGATACAGGGGCCTACGAGCAGTACTTC.

This chain uses TRBV2 with TRBJ1-5, with D unresolved. The CDR3 extends over 14 amino acids. Trimming took 6 bases from V and 0 from J, leaving 9 bases between them. Germline V CDR1 and CDR2: SNHLY, FYNNEI. CDR3: CASSGGSSNQPQHF. CDR3 in DNA: TGTGCCAGCAGCGGTGGATCTAGCAATCAGCCCCAGCATTTT.

This clonotype has ten or more counts. This sequence joins TRBV7-9 and TRBJ2-5; D gene ambiguous. Per the germline V gene, CDR1 is SEHNR and CDR2 is FQNEAQ (reference sequence). V lost 4 bases, J lost 3 bases, and 3 bases lay in between. CDR3 length equals 11 residues. CDR3 DNA sequence: TGTGCCAGCAGCTACGAAGAGACCCAGTACTTC. It is translated as CASSYEETQYF. The full variable domain, its missing parts supplied by reference TRBV7-9 and TRBJ2-5, is DTGVSQNPRHKITKRGQNVTFRCDPISEHNRLYWYRQTLGQGPEFLTYFQNEAQLEKSRLLSDRFSAERPKGSFSTLEIQRTEQGDSAMYLCASSYEETQYFGPGTRLLVL.

The CDR3 is CASSSLGGIQETQYF. DNA for the CDR3: TGTGCCAGCAGTTCCTTAGGAGGGATTCAAGAGACCCAGTACTTC. The J gene is TRBJ2-5, the V gene TRBV12-3 or TRBV12-4; D perhaps matches TRBD2 (6 bases). The CDR3 has 15 amino acids. V was trimmed by 4 bases and J by 2 bases, leaving 14 bases between them.

The chain combines TRBV6-1 with TRBJ2-3; weak D call: TRBD1 (6 bases). V dropped 2 bases and J dropped 2 bases, with 17 bases sitting between them. There are 17 residues in the CDR3. Germline CDR1 MNHNS, CDR2 SASEGT. CDR3 sequence reads: CASSETLPGHLTDTQYF. For the CDR3, the DNA is TGTGCCAGCAGTGAAACGCTACCGGGACATCTCACAGATACGCAGTATTTT.

CDR3 loop: CSARFSGSYNEQFF. CDR3 nucleotides: TGCAGTGCTAGGTTTAGCGGCTCCTACAATGAGCAGTTCTTC. The chain recombines TRBV20-1 with TRBJ2-1, with D possibly being TRBD2 (6 bases). The V gene lost 3 bases and the J gene lost 0 bases, with 9 bases spanning the gap. The germline V gene encodes CDR1 DFQATT and CDR2 SNEGSKA (reference sequence). This CDR3 region has 14 residues.

The chain employs TRBV10-3 and TRBJ2-3; TRBD2 is a possible D gene (6 bases). Trimming shortened V by 7 bases and J by 7 bases, and 12 bases separated the two germline ends. The germline V gene has CDR1 ENHRY and CDR2 SYGVKD. This CDR3 is built from 12 residues. The CDR3 region is CAITPGENTQYF. The CDR3 region has the DNA TGTGCCATCACCCCGGGAGAGAATACGCAGTATTTT.

There are a few counts of this clonotype. The J gene is TRBJ1-1, the V gene TRBV29-1; D remains ambiguous. Germline assignment: CDR1 SQVTM and CDR2 ANQGSEA. The CDR3 has 12 amino acids. Trimming removed 1 base from V and 7 bases from J, with 10 bases in between. The CDR3 DNA reads TGCAGCGTTGAAGTTGGGGATTTTGAAGCTTTCTTT. This translates into CSVEVGDFEAFF.

The gene calls are TRBV18 and TRBJ2-5; D gene unclear. The V end was cut by 0 bases, the J end by 1 base, with 6 bases between. The CDR3 totals 14 residues. Germline assignment: CDR1 KGHSH and CDR2 LQKENI. The CDR3 nucleotides are TGTGCCAGCTCACCACCGGTCGTCCAAGAGACCCAGTACTTC. It specifies CASSPPVVQETQYF. The complete variable domain, with remaining parts taken from reference TRBV18 and TRBJ2-5, reads NAGVMQNPRHLVRRRGQEARLRCSPMKGHSHVYWYRQLPEEGLKFMVYLQKENIIDESGMPKERFSAEFPKEGPSILRIQQVVRGDSAAYFCASSPPVVQETQYFGPGTRLLVL.